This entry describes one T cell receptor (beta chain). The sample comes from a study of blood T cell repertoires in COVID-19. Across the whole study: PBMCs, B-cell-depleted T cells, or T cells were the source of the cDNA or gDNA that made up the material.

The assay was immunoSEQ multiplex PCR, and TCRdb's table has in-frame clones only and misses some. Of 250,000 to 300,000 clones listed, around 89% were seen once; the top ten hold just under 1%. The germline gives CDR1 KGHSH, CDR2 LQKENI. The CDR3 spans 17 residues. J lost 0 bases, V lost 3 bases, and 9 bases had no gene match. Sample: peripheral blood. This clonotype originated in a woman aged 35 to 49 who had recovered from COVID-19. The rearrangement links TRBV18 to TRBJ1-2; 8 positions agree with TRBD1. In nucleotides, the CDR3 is TGTGCCAGCTCACCCCCAAAGGCAGGGGGCGCTAACTATGGCTACACCTTC. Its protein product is CASSPPKAGGANYGYTF.